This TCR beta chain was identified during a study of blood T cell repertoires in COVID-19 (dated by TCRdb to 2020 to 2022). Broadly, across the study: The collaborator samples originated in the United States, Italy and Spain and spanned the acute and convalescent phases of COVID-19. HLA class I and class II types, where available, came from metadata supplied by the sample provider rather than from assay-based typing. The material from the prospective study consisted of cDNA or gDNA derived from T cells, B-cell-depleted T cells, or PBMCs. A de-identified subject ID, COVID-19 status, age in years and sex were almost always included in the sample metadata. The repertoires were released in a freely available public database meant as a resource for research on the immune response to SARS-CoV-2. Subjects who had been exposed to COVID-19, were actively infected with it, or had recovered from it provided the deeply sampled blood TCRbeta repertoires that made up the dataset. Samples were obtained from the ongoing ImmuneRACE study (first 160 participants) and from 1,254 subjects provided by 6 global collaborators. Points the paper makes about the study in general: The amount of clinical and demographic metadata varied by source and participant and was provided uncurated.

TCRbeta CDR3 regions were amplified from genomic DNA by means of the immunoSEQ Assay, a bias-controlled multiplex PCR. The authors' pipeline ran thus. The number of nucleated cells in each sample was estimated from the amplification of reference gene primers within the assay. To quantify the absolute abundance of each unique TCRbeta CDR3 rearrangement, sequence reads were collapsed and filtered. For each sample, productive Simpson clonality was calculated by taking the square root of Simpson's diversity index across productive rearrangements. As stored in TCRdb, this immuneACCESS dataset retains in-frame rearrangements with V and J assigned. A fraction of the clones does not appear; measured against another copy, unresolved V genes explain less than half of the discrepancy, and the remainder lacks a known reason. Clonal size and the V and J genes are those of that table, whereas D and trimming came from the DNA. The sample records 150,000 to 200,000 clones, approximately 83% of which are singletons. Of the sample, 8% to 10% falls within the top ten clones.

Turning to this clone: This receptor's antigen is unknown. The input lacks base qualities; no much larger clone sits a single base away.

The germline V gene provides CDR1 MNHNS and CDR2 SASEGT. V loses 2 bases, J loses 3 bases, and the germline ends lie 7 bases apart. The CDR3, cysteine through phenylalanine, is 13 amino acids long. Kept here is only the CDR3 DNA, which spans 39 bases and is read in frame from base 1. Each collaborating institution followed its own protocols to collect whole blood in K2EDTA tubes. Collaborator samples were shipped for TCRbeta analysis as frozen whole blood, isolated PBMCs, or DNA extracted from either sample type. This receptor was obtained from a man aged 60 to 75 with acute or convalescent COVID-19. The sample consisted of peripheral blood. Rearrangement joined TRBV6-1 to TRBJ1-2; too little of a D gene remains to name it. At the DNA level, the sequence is TGTGCCAGCAGTGAAATATCAGACTATGGCTACACCTTC. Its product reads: CASSEISDYGYTF.